This T cell receptor beta chain was retrieved from a study of glioma-infiltrating T cells. This clonotype was observed a few times. The iRepertoire nested amplicon-rescue multiplex PCR amplified TCR alpha and beta CDR3s from RNA. TCRdb used MiXCR to reprocess the multiplex PCR reads, holding one entry per CDR3 protein. The top ten clones hold 40% to 45% of a sample with around 100,000 distinct CDR3 sequences, around 28% of them seen once. The CDR3 has 17 amino acids. V dropped 1 base and J dropped 2 bases, with 17 bases sitting between them. Germline loops: CDR1 DFQATT, CDR2 SNEGSKA (reference sequence).

The material sequenced was glioma tissue, nonneoplastic brain tissue, or PBMCs (not recorded which). This sequence originates from a human donor with low-grade glioma or glioblastoma, undergoing nonglioma brain surgery, or in good health (not recorded which). This chain connects TRBV20-1 to TRBJ2-2, with a tentative D call TRBD1 (5 bases). CDR3 sequence: CSARVPGRESNTGELFF. In nucleotides, the CDR3 is TGCAGTGCTAGAGTTCCCGGCAGGGAATCAAACACCGGGGAGCTGTTTTTT.